What follows is one TCR beta chain and its context. Its specificity is not known. Germline CDR1 SGHKS, CDR2 YYEKEE (reference sequence). The CDR3 has 15 amino acids. V was pared by 0 bases and J by 4 bases, with 6 bases of the junction left unmatched. This sample was taken from a study of shared clonotypes between healthy human individuals. Study-wide points: Unshared clonotypes carried lower generation probabilities than those common to all four donors.

Naive CD8 cells lacked CD45RO, underwent positive selection for CCR7 and left out terminally differentiated effector memory CD45RA+ cells. Sequenced by immunoSEQ multiplex PCR; TCRdb stores in-frame clones only, minus some. The sample contains about 580,000 clones, nearly 98% of which appear only once. The sample was naive CD8+ T cells sorted from blood. This clonotype was sampled from a man aged 25-40 years in good health. This chain uses TRBV5-5 with TRBJ2-7; 8 positions agree with TRBD2. CDR3: CASSLVLAGTYEQYF. The CDR3 coding sequence is TGTGCCAGCAGCTTGGTTTTAGCGGGAACGTACGAGCAGTACTTC.